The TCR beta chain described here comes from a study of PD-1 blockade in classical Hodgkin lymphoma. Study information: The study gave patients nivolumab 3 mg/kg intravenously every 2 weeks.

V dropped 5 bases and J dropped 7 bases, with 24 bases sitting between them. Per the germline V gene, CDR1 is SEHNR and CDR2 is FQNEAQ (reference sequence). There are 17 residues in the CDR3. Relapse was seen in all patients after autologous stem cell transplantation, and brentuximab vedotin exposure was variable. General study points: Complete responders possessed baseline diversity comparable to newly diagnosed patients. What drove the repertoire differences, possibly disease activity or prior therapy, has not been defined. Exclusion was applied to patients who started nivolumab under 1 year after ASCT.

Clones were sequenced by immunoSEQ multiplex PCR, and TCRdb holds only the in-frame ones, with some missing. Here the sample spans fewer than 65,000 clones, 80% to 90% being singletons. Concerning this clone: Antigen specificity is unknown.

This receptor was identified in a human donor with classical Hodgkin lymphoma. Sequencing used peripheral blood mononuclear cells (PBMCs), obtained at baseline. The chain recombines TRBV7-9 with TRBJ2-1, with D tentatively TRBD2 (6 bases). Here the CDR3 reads CASSLLIGGATGNEQFF. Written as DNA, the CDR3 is TGTGCCAGCAGCCTTCTGATCGGGGGAGCAACCGGGAATGAGCAGTTCTTC.